This entry describes one TCR beta chain. Antigen unknown. This sample stems from a study of monozygotic twins with inflammatory bowel disease. Findings and limits, study-wide: Varied immunosuppressive treatments among patients may have increased repertoire variability. Support was lacking for any single strong IBD-associated signal or clonotype.

Template switching added UMIs carrying a 6-nucleotide sample barcode. From the 5' RACE reads, TCRdb lists one entry per CDR3 protein and no DNA. This sample carries about 140,000 distinct CDR3 sequences, with less than 2.5% going to the ten biggest clones. The V gene's germline CDR1 is DFQATT and CDR2 SNEGSKA (reference sequence). The CDR3 loop spans 14 amino acids. The J gene is TRBJ2-4, the V gene TRBV20-1; TCRdb picks TRBD1, but there is no DNA to check that call. The sequencing input was blood. The TCR sequence derives from a human donor with ulcerative colitis or Crohn's disease, or a healthy co-twin of an affected twin (not recorded which). This CDR3 reads CSASPGLAKNIQYF.